The T cell receptor beta chain described here comes from a study of T cell repertoires in cytomegalovirus infection. The wider study: Public TCR beta signatures provided an indication of both CMV infection and a matching HLA type.

Germline CDR1 SGHAT, CDR2 FQNNGV. The CDR3 has 16 amino acids. V lost 0 bases, J lost 4 bases, and 15 bases lay in between. A note on this clonotype: Its cognate antigen is unknown.

The study's findings and limits: Totalled public TCR beta family frequency picked out people who carried CMV plus the relevant HLA. HLA-C-restricted, CMV-specific TCR beta clonotypes were dominant ex vivo.

TCRdb independently ran MiXCR on the reads; one entry per CDR3 protein. The table lists about 740,000 distinct CDR3 sequences, approximately 40% of them singletons. The receptor's source is a human donor in good health (CMV status not recorded). Some clones in this sample may be carry-over from other donors' samples. The sample comprised PBMCs. V is TRBV11-2 and J is TRBJ1-2; maybe TRBD1 (5 bases). CDR3 nucleotides: TGTGCCAGCAGCTTAGAGAAGGGGCGGAGGAGCTATGGCTACACCTTC. It specifies CASSLEKGRRSYGYTF.